This T cell receptor beta chain was sequenced for a study of T cells after yellow fever vaccination. TCRdb reprocessed the 5' RACE reads with MiXCR, giving one entry per CDR3 protein. Of 200,000 to 250,000 distinct CDR3 sequences listed, 3% to 4% are singletons. In germline, CDR1 is SGHVS, CDR2 FQNEAQ. With 4 bases removed from V and 5 bases from J, the gap between germline ends came to 14 bases. The CDR3 has 15 amino acids. This clonotype was counted a few times. This TCR was recovered from a man between 18 and 29 years old who received the YFV17D yellow fever vaccine. This chain connects TRBV7-8 to TRBJ1-4; tentatively, D is TRBD1 (5 bases). Specimen: CD4+ T cells sorted from PBMCs, collected 10 days after the yellow fever booster vaccination. As DNA, the CDR3 is TGTGCCAGCAGCTGGCCGGGGGACCTCAATGAAAAACTGTTTTTT. Translating gives CASSWPGDLNEKLFF.